Listed here is a single T cell receptor (beta chain). Its antigen is unknown. Per-base quality was not reported, and no clone a single base away is much larger than it. The sample comes from a study of blood T cell repertoires in COVID-19 (dated by TCRdb to the early 2020s). About the full investigation: Samples from collaborators originated in the United States, Italy and Spain and spanned both the acute and convalescent phases of COVID-19. The material from the prospective study consisted of cDNA or gDNA derived from T cells, B-cell-depleted T cells, or PBMCs. The dataset comprised deeply sampled blood TCRbeta repertoires from subjects exposed to, actively infected with, or recovered from COVID-19. The repertoires were released in a freely available public database meant as a resource for research on the immune response to SARS-CoV-2. Samples were obtained from the ongoing ImmuneRACE study (first 160 participants) and from 950 to 1,500 subjects provided by 6 global collaborators. The sample metadata nearly always contained a de-identified subject ID, COVID-19 status, age in years and sex. Where available, HLA class I and class II types were obtained from metadata supplied by the sample provider rather than from assay-based typing. General conclusions and limits of the study: Clinical and demographic metadata were provided uncurated, with the amount varying by source and participant.

V was cut back by 5 bases and J by 4 bases, leaving a gap of 20 bases between them. The CDR3 numbers 17 residues from cysteine through phenylalanine. The only DNA kept is the CDR3, 51 bases in frame from the first base. The germline V gene yields LGHNT for CDR1 and FRNRAP for CDR2. One collaborating source in Seattle enrolled patients during active infection and followed them longitudinally through the course of disease. Whole blood was collected in K2EDTA tubes by collaborating institutions according to the institutions' own protocols. For TCRbeta analysis, collaborators shipped samples as frozen whole blood, isolated PBMCs, or DNA extracted from either of those sample types. TCRbeta CDR3 regions were amplified from genomic DNA using the immunoSEQ Assay, a bias-controlled multiplex PCR. Per the authors' processing: The number of nucleated cells in each sample was estimated from the amplification of reference gene primers within the assay. To quantify the absolute abundance of each unique TCRbeta CDR3 rearrangement, sequence reads were collapsed and filtered. Productive Simpson clonality was computed per sample as the square root of Simpson's diversity index over productive rearrangements. Here the immuneACCESS table is served through TCRdb, limited to in-frame sequences with V and J called. Missing clones are a known gap in these copies; in checked studies unresolved V genes cover under half, and the rest lacks a known reason. V and J calls and clone size are those listed in that table; D and trimming were worked out from the DNA. A total of around 170,000 clones appear in this sample, 81% of them only once. 12% of the sample is in the top ten clones.

Material for sequencing was peripheral blood. The receptor was isolated from an elderly woman with COVID-19, enrolled during active disease. Here the chain combines TRBV12-5 and TRBJ2-2, with TRBD1 perhaps the D gene, on 5 matching bases. The nucleotides are TGTGCTAGTGGTGCTGACAGCCCCCGTCTATTCACCGGGGAGCTGTTTTTT. It specifies CASGADSPRLFTGELFF.